This T cell receptor (beta chain) emerged from a study of blood T cell repertoires in COVID-19 (dated by TCRdb to 2020 to 2021). With respect to the entire study: Samples covering the acute and convalescent phases of COVID-19 were provided by collaborators in the United States, Italy and Spain. The material from the prospective study consisted of cDNA or gDNA derived from T cells, B-cell-depleted T cells, or PBMCs. Subjects who had been exposed to COVID-19, were actively infected with it, or had recovered from it provided the deeply sampled blood TCRbeta repertoires that made up the dataset. The repertoires were released in a freely available public database intended as a resource for research on the immune response to SARS-CoV-2. The samples were drawn from the first 160 participants of the ongoing ImmuneRACE study and from 1,254 subjects provided by 6 global collaborators. A de-identified subject ID, COVID-19 status, age in years and sex were almost always included in the sample metadata. HLA class I and class II types, where available, came from metadata supplied by the sample provider rather than from assay-based typing. Overall study results and their limits: Clinical and demographic metadata were provided uncurated, with the amount varying by source and participant.

Trimming takes 7 bases off V and 7 bases off J; junction bases not matched to a gene: 16. CDR1 and CDR2 were assigned from the germline V gene as KGHSH and LQKENI. CDR3 length: 16 amino acids, cysteine to phenylalanine. The only DNA kept is the CDR3, 48 bases in frame from the first base. Worth noting for this clone: The specificity of this receptor is unknown. No base quality values were provided; no much bigger clone lies one nucleotide off.

TCRbeta CDR3 regions were amplified from genomic DNA using the immunoSEQ Assay, a bias-controlled multiplex PCR. As for the original processing: Nucleated cell counts per sample were estimated from amplification of reference gene primers within the assay. To quantify the absolute abundance of each unique TCRbeta CDR3 rearrangement, sequence reads were collapsed and filtered. For each sample, productive Simpson clonality was calculated as the square root of Simpson's diversity index over productive rearrangements. In its TCRdb copy, this immuneACCESS table keeps in-frame sequences only and misses some clones. Where compared with another copy, unresolved V genes explain less than half of these, and the others have no known cause. V, J and clone size are those of that table, while D and trimming were read from the DNA. This sample holds 150,000 to 200,000 clones; around 93% were observed only once. Of the sample, 3.5% to 5% falls within the top ten clones.

Whole blood was collected in K2EDTA tubes by collaborating institutions according to the institutions' own protocols. For TCRbeta analysis, collaborator samples were shipped as frozen whole blood, as isolated PBMCs, or as DNA extracted from either sample type. The sequence is built from TRBV18 and TRBJ1-3, with 7 central nucleotides matching TRBD1. The specimen sequenced was peripheral blood. This clonotype was obtained from a woman between 45 and 65 years old with acute or convalescent COVID-19. The bases are TGTGCCAGCTTTGCCCTTTCAGGGGGTTACGGGAACACCATATATTTT. Its protein is CASFALSGGYGNTIYF.